This is a list of T cell receptor beta chains from one sample in a study of shared clonotypes between healthy human individuals. Data came from immunoSEQ multiplex PCR; TCRdb stores just in-frame clones and leaves some out. The sample lists 100,000 or so clones, less than 50% occurring once. Sequencing was done on a sample of PBMCs. The receptors originated from a woman between 40 and 55 years old in good health. Some clones in this sample may be carry-over from other donors' samples. Each CDR3 is given with its conserved first and last residue. The order of the fields is D gene, clone size, V gene, J gene, CDR3 protein, CDR3 DNA. The D gene is left open where the match is weak. Size values are once, few and many counts, or a class for expanded clones, and some rows have none.

D: TRBD2
size: NA
V: TRBV7-2
J: TRBJ2-7
CDR3: CASSIASGNSYEQYF
DNA: TGTGCCAGCAGCATCGCTAGCGGTAACTCCTACGAGCAGTACTTC

D: TRBD1
size: few
V: TRBV5-1
J: TRBJ2-7
CDR3: CASSLGTGDTYEQYF
DNA: TGCGCCAGCAGCTTGGGGACAGGTGACACCTACGAGCAGTACTTC

D: NA
size: many
V: TRBV30
J: TRBJ1-3
CDR3: CAWSVSSSGNTIYF
DNA: TGTGCCTGGAGTGTATCGAGCTCTGGAAACACCATATATTTT

D: NA
size: many
V: TRBV30
J: TRBJ1-1
CDR3: CAWGRPHQAFF
DNA: TGTGCCTGGGGACGGCCCCACCAGGCTTTCTTT

D: NA
size: NA
V: TRBV25-1
J: TRBJ2-1
CDR3: CASARRNEQFF
DNA: TGTGCCAGCGCCAGAAGGAATGAGCAGTTCTTC

D: NA
size: NA
V: TRBV7-2
J: TRBJ2-7
CDR3: CASSFDTTRSYEQYF
DNA: TGTGCCAGCAGCTTTGATACTACCCGATCCTACGAGCAGTACTTC

D: NA
size: NA
V: TRBV29-1
J: TRBJ1-2
CDR3: CSVLTGGYGYTF
DNA: TGCAGCGTCCTGACAGGAGGCTATGGCTACACCTTC

D: NA
size: NA
V: TRBV9
J: TRBJ2-3
CDR3: CASSVLTDTQYF
DNA: TGTGCCAGCAGCGTCCTAACAGATACGCAGTATTTT

D: TRBD2
size: NA
V: TRBV30
J: TRBJ2-2
CDR3: CACASGGGTGELFF
DNA: TGTGCCTGTGCAAGCGGGGGTGGTACCGGGGAGCTGTTTTTT

D: TRBD1
size: few
V: TRBV5-6
J: TRBJ1-1
CDR3: CASSRRGLQGTEAFF
DNA: TGTGCCAGCAGCCGCAGGGGGCTTCAGGGCACTGAAGCTTTCTTT

D: NA
size: few
V: TRBV7-3
J: TRBJ2-7
CDR3: CASSRDGSAYEQYF
DNA: TGTGCCAGCAGCCGCGACGGTTCGGCCTACGAGCAGTACTTC

D: TRBD1
size: NA
V: TRBV14
J: TRBJ2-3
CDR3: CASSLRGRRTDTQYF
DNA: TGTGCCAGCAGCCTCAGGGGGCGCCGCACAGATACGCAGTATTTT

D: NA
size: NA
V: TRBV7-2
J: TRBJ2-1
CDR3: CASSLATTDYNEQFF
DNA: TGTGCCAGCAGCTTAGCGACCACAGACTACAATGAGCAGTTCTTC

D: TRBD1
size: many
V: TRBV11-3
J: TRBJ2-7
CDR3: CASSEGTAGGQYF
DNA: TGTGCCTCCTCAGAGGGGACAGCAGGGGGGCAGTACTTC

D: TRBD2
size: NA
V: TRBV7-8
J: TRBJ2-2
CDR3: CASSLLAGGNTGELFF
DNA: TGTGCCAGCAGCTTACTAGCGGGAGGGAACACCGGGGAGCTGTTTTTT

D: NA
size: NA
V: TRBV7-9
J: TRBJ2-5
CDR3: CASSLEGGNQETQYF
DNA: TGTGCCAGCAGCTTAGAGGGGGGGAACCAAGAGACCCAGTACTTC

D: TRBD2
size: many
V: TRBV7-2
J: TRBJ2-7
CDR3: CASSLFASGRWEQYF
DNA: TGTGCCAGCAGCTTATTTGCCAGCGGGAGGTGGGAGCAGTACTTC

D: NA
size: NA
V: TRBV28
J: TRBJ1-2
CDR3: CASSFGVTGYTF
DNA: TGTGCCAGCAGTTTTGGGGTTACTGGCTACACCTTC

D: NA
size: few
V: TRBV4-3
J: TRBJ2-7
CDR3: CASSQERRDEQYF
DNA: TGCGCCAGCAGCCAAGAGCGGAGGGACGAGCAGTACTTC

D: NA
size: NA
V: TRBV7-9
J: TRBJ2-7
CDR3: CASSLLSGDGYEQYF
DNA: TGTGCCAGCAGCTTACTATCAGGGGACGGCTACGAGCAGTACTTC

D: NA
size: NA
V: TRBV18
J: TRBJ1-2
CDR3: CASPTTGIYGYTF
DNA: TGTGCCAGCCCCACGACAGGCATCTATGGCTACACCTTC

D: NA
size: few
V: TRBV27
J: TRBJ2-7
CDR3: CASSLRGENGLEQYF
DNA: TGTGCCAGCAGTTTACGCGGGGAGAATGGCCTCGAGCAGTACTTC

D: NA
size: few
V: TRBV7-9
J: TRBJ1-5
CDR3: CASSLVLGGNNQPQHF
DNA: TGTGCCAGCAGCTTAGTCTTGGGGGGGAATAACCAGCCCCAGCATTTT

D: NA
size: NA
V: TRBV5-4
J: TRBJ2-1
CDR3: CASSHAASYNEQFF
DNA: TGTGCCAGCAGCCACGCGGCCTCCTACAATGAGCAGTTCTTC

D: NA
size: NA
V: TRBV10-3
J: TRBJ2-5
CDR3: CASSEAEGGLGTQYF
DNA: TGTGCCAGCAGTGAAGCGGAGGGGGGGTTAGGGACCCAGTACTTC

D: NA
size: few
V: TRBV6-1
J: TRBJ1-1
CDR3: CASRHSYRGYTEAFF
DNA: TGTGCCAGCAGGCACAGCTATAGGGGTTACACTGAAGCTTTCTTT

D: NA
size: few
V: TRBV30
J: TRBJ1-2
CDR3: CAWSFGGGNYGYTF
DNA: TGTGCCTGGAGTTTTGGGGGTGGGAACTATGGCTACACCTTC

D: TRBD1
size: many
V: TRBV30
J: TRBJ2-7
CDR3: CAWSGGQGASEQYF
DNA: TGTGCCTGGAGTGGAGGACAGGGGGCTAGTGAGCAGTACTTC

D: NA
size: NA
V: TRBV29-1
J: TRBJ1-1
CDR3: CSVSVRTEAFF
DNA: TGCAGCGTTTCGGTTAGAACTGAAGCTTTCTTT

D: NA
size: NA
V: TRBV7-2
J: TRBJ2-5
CDR3: CASSLAWQQETQYF
DNA: TGTGCCAGCAGCTTAGCGTGGCAGCAAGAGACCCAGTACTTC

D: NA
size: few
V: TRBV9
J: TRBJ1-6
CDR3: CASSRGPSSYNSPLHF
DNA: TGTGCCAGCAGCCGTGGTCCGAGCTCCTATAATTCACCCCTCCACTTT

D: NA
size: few
V: TRBV28
J: TRBJ2-5
CDR3: CASSFLGIEETQYF
DNA: TGTGCCAGCAGTTTCCTCGGGATAGAAGAGACCCAGTACTTC

D: NA
size: NA
V: TRBV29-1
J: TRBJ2-1
CDR3: CSVGQARGEQFF
DNA: TGCAGCGTTGGACAGGCACGGGGTGAGCAGTTCTTC

D: TRBD1
size: few
V: TRBV7-9
J: TRBJ2-5
CDR3: CASSQWTGRRGETQYF
DNA: TGTGCCAGCAGCCAATGGACAGGGAGGAGGGGAGAGACCCAGTACTTC

D: NA
size: few
V: TRBV11-2
J: TRBJ2-5
CDR3: CASSLDPGRETQYF
DNA: TGTGCCAGCAGCTTAGATCCGGGAAGGGAGACCCAGTACTTC

D: NA
size: once
V: TRBV10-2
J: TRBJ2-7
CDR3: CASSERGSGYEQYF
DNA: TGCGCCAGCAGTGAACGAGGATCGGGCTACGAGCAGTACTTC

D: NA
size: NA
V: TRBV29-1
J: TRBJ2-1
CDR3: CSVEKGNEQFF
DNA: TGCAGCGTTGAAAAAGGCAATGAGCAGTTCTTC

D: NA
size: many
V: TRBV29-1
J: TRBJ2-1
CDR3: CSVEVAQVDSSSYNEQFF
DNA: TGCAGCGTTGAAGTGGCGCAGGTAGACTCTAGCTCCTACAATGAGCAGTTCTTC

D: TRBD2
size: few
V: TRBV5-4
J: TRBJ2-1
CDR3: CASSLNGLAGGFRNEQFF
DNA: TGTGCCAGCAGCTTGAACGGACTAGCGGGAGGTTTTCGGAATGAGCAGTTCTTC

D: NA
size: NA
V: TRBV5-1
J: TRBJ2-3
CDR3: CASSSIGTDTQYF
DNA: TGCGCCAGCAGCTCAATTGGCACAGATACGCAGTATTTT

D: NA
size: few
V: TRBV27
J: TRBJ1-2
CDR3: CASSLSPGTNYGYTF
DNA: TGTGCCAGCAGTTTATCACCAGGGACGAACTATGGCTACACCTTC

D: NA
size: NA
V: TRBV18
J: TRBJ1-5
CDR3: CASSPLQDSNQPQHF
DNA: TGTGCCAGCTCACCACTACAGGATAGCAATCAGCCCCAGCATTTT

D: NA
size: few
V: TRBV30
J: TRBJ2-1
CDR3: CAWSVGGDNEQFF
DNA: TGTGCCTGGAGTGTAGGAGGAGACAATGAGCAGTTCTTC

D: TRBD2
size: NA
V: TRBV28
J: TRBJ2-1
CDR3: CASSPGGGFEQFF
DNA: TGTGCCAGCAGTCCCGGGGGGGGGTTTGAGCAGTTCTTC